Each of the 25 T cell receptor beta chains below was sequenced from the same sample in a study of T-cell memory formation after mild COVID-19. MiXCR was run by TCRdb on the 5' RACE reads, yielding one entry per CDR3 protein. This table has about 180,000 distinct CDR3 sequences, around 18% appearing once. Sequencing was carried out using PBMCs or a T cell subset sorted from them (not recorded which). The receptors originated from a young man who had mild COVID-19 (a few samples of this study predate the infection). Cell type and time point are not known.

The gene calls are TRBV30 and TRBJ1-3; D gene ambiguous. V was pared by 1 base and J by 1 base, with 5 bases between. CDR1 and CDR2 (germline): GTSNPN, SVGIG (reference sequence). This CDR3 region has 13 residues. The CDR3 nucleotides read TGTGCCTGGAGTGGGATTTCTGGAAACACCATATATTTT. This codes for CAWSGISGNTIYF.

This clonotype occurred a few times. The CDR3 DNA reads TGTGCCAGCAGCCTAGACAGTTGGAACACTGAAGCTTTCTTT. As protein: CASSLDSWNTEAFF. The chain recombines TRBV5-5 with TRBJ1-1; TRBD1 might be the D (5 bases). The CDR3 extends over 14 amino acids. Germline CDR1 is SGHKS and CDR2 is YYEKEE (reference sequence). Trimming left V 4 bases short and J 1 base short, with 11 bases between.

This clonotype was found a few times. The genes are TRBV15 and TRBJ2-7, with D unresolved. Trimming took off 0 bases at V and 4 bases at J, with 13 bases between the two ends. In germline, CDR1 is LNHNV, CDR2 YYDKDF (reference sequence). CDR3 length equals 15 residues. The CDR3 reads CATSRETTVPYEQYF. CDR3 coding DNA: TGTGCCACCAGCAGAGAAACGACTGTTCCGTACGAGCAGTACTTC. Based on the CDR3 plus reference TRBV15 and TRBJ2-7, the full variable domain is DAMVIQNPRYQVTQFGKPVTLSCSQTLNHNVMYWYQQKSSQAPKLLFHYYDKDFNNEADTPDNFQSRRPNTSFCFLDIRSPGLGDTAMYLCATSRETTVPYEQYFGPGTRLTVT.

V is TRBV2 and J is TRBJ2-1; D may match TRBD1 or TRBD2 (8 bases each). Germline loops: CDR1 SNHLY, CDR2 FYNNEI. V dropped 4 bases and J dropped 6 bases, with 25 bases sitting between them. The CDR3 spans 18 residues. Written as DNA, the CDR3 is TGTGCCAGCAGTGCCCGGGGGGGGACAGGAAATTTAATCAATGAGCAGTTCTTC. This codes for CASSARGGTGNLINEQFF.

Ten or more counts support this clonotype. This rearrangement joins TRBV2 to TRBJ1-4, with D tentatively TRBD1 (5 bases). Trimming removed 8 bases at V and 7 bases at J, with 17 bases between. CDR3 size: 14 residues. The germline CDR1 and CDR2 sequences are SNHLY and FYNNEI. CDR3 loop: CASGAGRYGEKLFF. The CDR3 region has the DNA TGTGCCAGCGGGGCAGGGAGATATGGTGAAAAACTGTTTTTT.

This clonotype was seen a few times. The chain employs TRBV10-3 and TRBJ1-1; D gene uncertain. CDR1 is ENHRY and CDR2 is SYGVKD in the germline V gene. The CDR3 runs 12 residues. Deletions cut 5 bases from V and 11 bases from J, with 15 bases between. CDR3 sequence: CAISPEGPRAFF. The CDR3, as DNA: TGTGCCATCAGTCCGGAGGGCCCAAGGGCTTTCTTT.

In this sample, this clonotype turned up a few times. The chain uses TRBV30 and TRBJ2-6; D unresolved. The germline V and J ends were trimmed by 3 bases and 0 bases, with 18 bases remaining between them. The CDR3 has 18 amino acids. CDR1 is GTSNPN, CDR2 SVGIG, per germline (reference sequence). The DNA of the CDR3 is TGTGCCTGGAGACGGGCGGACGGAAGGTTCTCTGGGGCCAACGTCCTGACTTTC. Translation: CAWRRADGRFSGANVLTF.

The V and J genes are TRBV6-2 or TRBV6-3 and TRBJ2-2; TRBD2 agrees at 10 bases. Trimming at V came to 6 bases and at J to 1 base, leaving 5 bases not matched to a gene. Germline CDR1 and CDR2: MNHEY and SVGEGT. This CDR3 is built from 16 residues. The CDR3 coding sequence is TGTGCCAGCAGAAACCTAGCGGGGGTGAACACCGGGGAGCTGTTTTTT. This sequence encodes CASRNLAGVNTGELFF.

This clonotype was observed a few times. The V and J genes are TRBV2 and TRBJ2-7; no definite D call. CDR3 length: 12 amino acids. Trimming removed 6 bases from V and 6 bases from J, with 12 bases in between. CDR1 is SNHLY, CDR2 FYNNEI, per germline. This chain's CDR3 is CASRVEVGEQYV. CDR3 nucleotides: TGTGCCAGCAGGGTTGAGGTGGGCGAGCAGTACGTC.

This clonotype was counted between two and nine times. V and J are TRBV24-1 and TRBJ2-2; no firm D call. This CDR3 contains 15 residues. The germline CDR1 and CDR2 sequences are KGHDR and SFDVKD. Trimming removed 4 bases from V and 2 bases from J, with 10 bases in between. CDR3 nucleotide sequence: TGTGCCACCAGTGAAGTACAGAGTAACACCGGGGAGCTGTTTTTT. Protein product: CATSEVQSNTGELFF.

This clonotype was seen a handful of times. The CDR3 DNA sequence: TGTGCCAGCAGCTCGGTCGGGAACTATGGCTACACCTTC. This encodes CASSSVGNYGYTF. The chain couples TRBV7-2 to TRBJ1-2; D call uncertain. Germline V gene sequence: CDR1 SGHTA, CDR2 FQGNSA. V gave up 4 bases and J gave up 2 bases, with 8 bases separating them. The CDR3 is made up of 13 amino acids.

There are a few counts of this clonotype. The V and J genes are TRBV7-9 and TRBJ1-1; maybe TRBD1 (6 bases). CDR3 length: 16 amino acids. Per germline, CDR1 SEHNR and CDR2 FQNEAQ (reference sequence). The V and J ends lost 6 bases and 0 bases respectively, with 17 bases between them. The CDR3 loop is CASRKGREGVNTEAFF. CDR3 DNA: TGTGCCAGCAGGAAAGGCAGGGAGGGGGTGAACACTGAAGCTTTCTTT.

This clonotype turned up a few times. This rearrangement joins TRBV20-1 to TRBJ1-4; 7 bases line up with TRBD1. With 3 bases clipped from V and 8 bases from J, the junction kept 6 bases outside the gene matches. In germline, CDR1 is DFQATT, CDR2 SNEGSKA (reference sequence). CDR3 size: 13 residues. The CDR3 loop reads CSARGQLGEKLFF. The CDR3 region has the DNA TGCAGTGCTAGGGGACAGCTTGGGGAAAAACTGTTTTTT.

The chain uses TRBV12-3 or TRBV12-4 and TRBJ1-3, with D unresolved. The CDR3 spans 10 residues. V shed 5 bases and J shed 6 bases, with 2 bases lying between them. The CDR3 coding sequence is TGTGCCAGCAGTGTAAACACCATATATTTT. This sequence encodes CASSVNTIYF.

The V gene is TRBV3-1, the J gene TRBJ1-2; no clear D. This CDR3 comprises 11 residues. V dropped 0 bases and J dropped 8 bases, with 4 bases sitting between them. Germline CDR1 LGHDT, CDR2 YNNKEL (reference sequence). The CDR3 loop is CASSQDRGYTF. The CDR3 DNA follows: TGTGCCAGCAGCCAAGACAGGGGCTACACCTTC.

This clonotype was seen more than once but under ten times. The CDR3 region is CATGSGNTEAFF. As DNA, the CDR3 is TGTGCCACGGGGTCGGGGAACACTGAAGCTTTCTTT. The J gene is TRBJ1-1, the V gene TRBV6-2 or TRBV6-3; D call uncertain. Germline lookup yields CDR1 MNHEY and CDR2 SVGEGT. Deletions cut 10 bases from V and 1 base from J, with 10 bases between. The CDR3 length is 12 residues.

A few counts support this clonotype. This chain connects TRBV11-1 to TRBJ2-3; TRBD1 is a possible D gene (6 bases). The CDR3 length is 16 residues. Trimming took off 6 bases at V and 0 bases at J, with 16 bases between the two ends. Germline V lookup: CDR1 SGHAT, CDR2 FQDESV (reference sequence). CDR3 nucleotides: TGTGCCAGCAGACGATCCGGGACATTCAGCACAGATACGCAGTATTTT. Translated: CASRRSGTFSTDTQYF.

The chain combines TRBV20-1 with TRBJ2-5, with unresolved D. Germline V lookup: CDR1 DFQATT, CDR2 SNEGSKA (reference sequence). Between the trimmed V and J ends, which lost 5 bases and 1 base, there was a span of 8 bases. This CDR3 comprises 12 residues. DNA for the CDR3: TGCAGTGCTTTTCATAGCCAAGAGACCCAGTACTTC. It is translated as CSAFHSQETQYF.

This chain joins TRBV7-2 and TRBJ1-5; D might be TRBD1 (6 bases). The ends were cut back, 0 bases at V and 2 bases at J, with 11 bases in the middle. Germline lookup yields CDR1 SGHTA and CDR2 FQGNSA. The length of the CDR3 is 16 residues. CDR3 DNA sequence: TGTGCCAGCAGCTTAGCCGGGGGCGGCGGCAATCAGCCCCAGCATTTT. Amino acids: CASSLAGGGGNQPQHF.

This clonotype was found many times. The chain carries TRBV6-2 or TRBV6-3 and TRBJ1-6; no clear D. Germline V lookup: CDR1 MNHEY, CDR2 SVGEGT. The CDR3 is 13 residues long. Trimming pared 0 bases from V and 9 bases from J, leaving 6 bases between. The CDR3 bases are TGTGCCAGCAGTTACTCCGAGGGTTCACCCCTCCACTTT. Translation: CASSYSEGSPLHF.

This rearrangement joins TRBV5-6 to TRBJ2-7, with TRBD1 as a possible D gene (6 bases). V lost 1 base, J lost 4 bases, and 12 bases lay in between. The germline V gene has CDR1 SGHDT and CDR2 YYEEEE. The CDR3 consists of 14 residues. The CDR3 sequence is CASSLTGQNYEQYV. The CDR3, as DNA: TGTGCCAGCAGCTTGACAGGGCAGAATTACGAGCAGTACGTC.

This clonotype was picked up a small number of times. Written as DNA, the CDR3 is TGTGCCAGCAGCCAGAGGTTCGGTAGGAAAGAAAAGTATGGCTACACCTTC. Translation: CASSQRFGRKEKYGYTF. V gene TRBV14 combines with J gene TRBJ1-2; D unclear. The germline V gene has CDR1 SGHDN and CDR2 FVKESK. Trimming took 3 bases from V and 5 from J, leaving 22 bases between them. This CDR3 region has 17 residues.

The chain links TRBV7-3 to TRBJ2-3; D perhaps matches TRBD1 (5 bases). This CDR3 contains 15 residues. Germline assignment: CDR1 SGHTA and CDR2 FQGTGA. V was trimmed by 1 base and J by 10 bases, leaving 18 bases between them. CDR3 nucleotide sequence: TGTGCCAGCAGCTTAAGTGGTTTGGGGCAGTCTGCGCAGTATTTT. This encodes CASSLSGLGQSAQYF.

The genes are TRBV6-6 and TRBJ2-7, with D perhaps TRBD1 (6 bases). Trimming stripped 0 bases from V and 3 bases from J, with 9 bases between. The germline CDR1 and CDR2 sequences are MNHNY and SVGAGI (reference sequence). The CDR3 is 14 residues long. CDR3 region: CASSYSRTDYEQYV. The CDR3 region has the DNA TGTGCCAGCAGTTACTCGAGGACAGACTACGAGCAGTACGTC.

The CDR3 DNA follows: TGCGCCAGCAGCATTGGACAGGGGCCACGGGAGACCCAGTACTTC. Protein sequence: CASSIGQGPRETQYF. V usage is TRBV5-1 and J usage is TRBJ2-5, with 9 nucleotides matching TRBD1. Germline V CDR1 and CDR2: SGHRS, YFSETQ. The CDR3 extends over 15 amino acids. V trimming: 4 bases; J trimming: 5 bases; junction bases outside the gene matches: 9. The full variable domain, with the rest looked up from reference TRBV5-1 and TRBJ2-5, is KAGVTQTPRYLIKTRGQQVTLSCSPISGHRSVSWYQQTPGQGLQFLFEYFSETQRNKGNFPGRFSGRQFSNSRSEMNVSTLELGDSALYLCASSIGQGPRETQYFGPGTRLLVL.